One sample yielded the 28 T cell receptor beta chains listed below, sequenced in a study of shared clonotypes between healthy human individuals. Profiling relied on immunoSEQ multiplex PCR, and the TCRdb table lists in-frame clones only, not all of them. The sample records fewer than 850,000 clones, roughly 91% being singletons. Specimen: memory CD8+ T cells from PBMCs. The subset is: CD45RO+ cells pooled with CCR7-negative TemRA cells. Source of these receptors: a man younger than 35 in good health. Some clones in this sample may be carry-over from other donors' samples.

This rearrangement joins TRBV11-2 to TRBJ1-1; 8 bases are a match to TRBD1. The CDR3 is 16 residues long. V gave up 3 bases and J gave up 3 bases; unmatched junction bases: 9. In germline, CDR1 is SGHAT, CDR2 FQNNGV. The CDR3 nucleotides are TGTGCCAGCAGCTTCCCGGGGACAGGACCGTACACTGAAGCTTTCTTT. It translates to CASSFPGTGPYTEAFF.

This clone has only a few counts. V gene TRBV19 combines with J gene TRBJ1-1; 7 bases agree with TRBD1. Germline CDR1 reads LNHDA; CDR2 reads SQIVND (reference sequence). Trimming at V came to 3 bases and at J to 2 bases, leaving 3 bases not matched to a gene. The CDR3 contains 14 residues. The CDR3, as DNA: TGTGCCAGTAGTATCGACAGGGTAAACACTGAAGCTTTCTTT. Translating gives CASSIDRVNTEAFF.

V gene TRBV28 combines with J gene TRBJ2-3, with D unresolved. CDR1 MDHEN and CDR2 SYDVKM come from the germline V gene. Trimming left V 5 bases short and J 5 bases short, with 29 bases between. The CDR3 is 19 residues long. Here the CDR3 reads CASSPDGRLGNFFRDTQYF. The CDR3 DNA reads as TGTGCCAGCAGTCCCGACGGGCGCCTCGGAAACTTCTTCCGAGATACGCAGTATTTT.

V gene TRBV7-2 combines with J gene TRBJ2-7; TRBD1 matches 7 bases. The germline V gene has CDR1 SGHTA and CDR2 FQGNSA. This CDR3 is 12 amino acids long. With V trimmed by 5 bases and J by 4 bases, 2 bases remained unmatched. CDR3 DNA: TGTGCCAGCAGCCACAGGGGTTACGAGCAGTACTTC. This encodes CASSHRGYEQYF.

This rearrangement joins TRBV19 to TRBJ2-6; 7 nucleotides align to TRBD1. CDR3 length: 14 amino acids. CDR1 is LNHDA and CDR2 is SQIVND in the germline V gene (reference sequence). V was clipped by 9 bases and J by 4 bases; unmatched bases: 6. CDR3 in DNA: TGTGCCAGCACAGGGGTTCCAGGGGCCAACGTCCTGACTTTC. Translation: CASTGVPGANVLTF.

The chain carries TRBV25-1 and TRBJ2-3; 8 bases fit TRBD1. V lost 4 bases, J lost 1 base, and 7 bases stayed unmatched. The CDR3 has 16 amino acids. Germline-derived CDR1 and CDR2 are MGHDK and SYGVNS. CDR3 protein: CASSVAGTGGTDTQYF. The CDR3 DNA reads TGTGCCAGCAGTGTCGCCGGGACAGGTGGCACAGATACGCAGTATTTT.

This sequence joins TRBV6-1 and TRBJ1-3; D unresolved. V was shortened by 4 bases and J by 1 base, with 20 bases between the two germline ends. The CDR3 contains 18 residues. Germline V lookup: CDR1 MNHNS, CDR2 SASEGT. DNA of the CDR3: TGTGCCAGCAGTGCAACCTACTTTAAGTTTTTATCTGGAAACACCATATATTTT. Encoded protein: CASSATYFKFLSGNTIYF.

CDR3 residues: CASKEGGPYNEQFF. CDR3 coding DNA: TGTGCCAGCAAGGAGGGGGGTCCCTACAATGAGCAGTTCTTC. The V call is TRBV27, the J call TRBJ2-1, with D perhaps assigned TRBD1 or TRBD2 (6 bases each). CDR1 and CDR2 from the germline V gene are MNHEY and SMNVEV (reference sequence). CDR3 size: 14 residues. V was trimmed by 7 bases and J by 2 bases, leaving 12 bases between them.

The V call is TRBV5-6, the J call TRBJ2-5; 8 bases are shared with TRBD1. The J call may be mistaken, given a closer DNA end match to TRBJ2-7. This CDR3 region has 15 residues. Germline V gene sequence: CDR1 SGHDT, CDR2 YYEEEE. The CDR3 DNA reads TGTGCCAGCAGCTCAGGAGGTTCGACAGGGGTCGAGCAGTACTTC. This encodes CASSSGGSTGVEQYF.

The V and J genes are TRBV19 and TRBJ1-1, with TRBD1 identical over 7 bases. V trimming: 4 bases; J trimming: 0 bases; junction bases outside the gene matches: 5. Germline V gene sequence: CDR1 LNHDA, CDR2 SQIVND (reference sequence). The CDR3 spans 15 residues. CDR3 bases: TGTGCCAGTAGTACCGGGGACAGACTGAACACTGAAGCTTTCTTT. Its translation is CASSTGDRLNTEAFF.

The chain has TRBV9 and TRBJ2-7; 9 nucleotides agree with TRBD2. Germline-derived CDR1 and CDR2 are SGDLS and YYNGEE. Trimming took 0 bases from V and 6 from J; bases not matched to a gene: 16. The CDR3 extends over 18 amino acids. CDR3 in DNA: TGTGCCAGCAGCGTAGGTCCCATACTAGCGGGCTCCCCCGGCGAGCAGTACTTC. This encodes CASSVGPILAGSPGEQYF.

This rearrangement joins TRBV30 to TRBJ1-6; TRBD1 matches 7 bases. J lost 10 bases, V lost 0 bases, and 6 bases had no gene match. The CDR3 is made up of 14 amino acids. Germline CDR1 is GTSNPN and CDR2 is SVGIG (reference sequence). CDR3 sequence reads: CAWSVGGQGSPLHF. CDR3 nucleotides: TGTGCCTGGAGTGTAGGGGGCCAAGGATCACCCCTCCACTTT. Combining the CDR3 with reference TRBV30 and TRBJ1-6 gives the whole variable domain SQTIHQWPATLVQPVGSPLSLECTVEGTSNPNLYWYRQAAGRGLQLLFYSVGIGQISSEVPQNLSASRPQDRQFILSSKKLLLSDSGFYLCAWSVGGQGSPLHFGNGTRLTVT.

The chain uses TRBV27 and TRBJ2-7; D gene uncertain. Germline CDR1 reads MNHEY; CDR2 reads SMNVEV (reference sequence). Trimming took off 4 bases at V and 5 bases at J, with 12 bases between the two ends. This CDR3 region has 13 residues. In nucleotides, the CDR3 is TGTGCCAGCAGTTGGGGTTCTGGCAACGAGCAGTACTTC. This translates into CASSWGSGNEQYF.

The rearrangement uses TRBV10-3 and TRBJ2-1; perhaps D is TRBD1 or TRBD2 (5 bases each). Germline CDR1 ENHRY, CDR2 SYGVKD. Trimming removed 7 bases from V and 6 bases from J, with 13 bases in between. The CDR3 loop spans 13 amino acids. The CDR3 reads CAIKRDLSNEQFF. The CDR3 DNA is TGTGCCATCAAGAGGGACCTGAGCAATGAGCAGTTCTTC.

This clone was detected once. The chain joins TRBV27 to TRBJ2-7, with 8 bases identical to TRBD1. Unmatched junction bases numbered 10, after V lost 5 bases and J lost 1 base. The CDR3 extends over 16 amino acids. Germline values: CDR1 MNHEY, CDR2 SMNVEV (reference sequence). The CDR3 DNA reads TGTGCCAGCAGTCCGGCGACAGGGGTCCCTTCCTACGAGCAGTACTTC. Protein sequence: CASSPATGVPSYEQYF.

This chain links TRBV6-5 with TRBJ2-1, with 8 bases aligning to TRBD2. Germline CDR1 and CDR2: MNHEY and SVGAGI. This CDR3 comprises 11 residues. V shed 10 bases and J 9 bases; nucleotides not matched to a gene: 5. This CDR3 is CATGAGVEQFF. In DNA form, the CDR3 reads TGTGCCACGGGAGCGGGAGTTGAGCAGTTCTTC.

CDR3 nucleotide sequence: TGTGCCAGCAGCAAAGCGCGGACGGGTAGGGGCTACACCTTC. Translated: CASSKARTGRGYTF. This sequence joins TRBV21-1 and TRBJ1-2. TRBV21-1 is an annotated pseudogene. This CDR3 is 14 amino acids long.

The rearrangement joins TRBV6-4 to TRBJ2-1, with 9 bases matching TRBD2. CDR1 and CDR2 from the germline V gene are MRHNA and SNTAGT. V lost 3 bases and J lost 8; bases outside the gene matches: 8. The CDR3 contains 15 residues. The CDR3 coding sequence is TGTGCCAGCAGTGAGAAGGGTAGCGGGAGCTATGAGCAGTTCTTC. Translation: CASSEKGSGSYEQFF.

The J gene is TRBJ1-1, the V gene TRBV7-9; no firm D call. The germline V and J ends were trimmed by 5 bases and 5 bases, with 12 bases remaining between them. Germline CDR1 SEHNR, CDR2 FQNEAQ (reference sequence). The CDR3 spans 13 residues. CDR3 DNA: TGTGCCAGCAGCCCTCGATCCATAACTGAAGCTTTCTTT. Its translation is CASSPRSITEAFF.

The rearrangement joins TRBV28 to TRBJ2-7; 7 bases match TRBD2. Germline V lookup: CDR1 MDHEN, CDR2 SYDVKM. V dropped 6 bases and J dropped 0; count of bases not matched to a gene: 14. This CDR3 is built from 17 residues. The CDR3 is CASSSDRLAGGSYEQYF. The DNA for the CDR3 is TGTGCCAGCAGCTCCGATCGACTAGCCGGGGGCTCCTACGAGCAGTACTTC.

The chain links TRBV28 to TRBJ1-2; no reliable D call. The CDR3 is 11 residues long. Trimming stripped 7 bases from V and 4 bases from J, with 7 bases between. The V gene's germline CDR1 is MDHEN and CDR2 SYDVKM. The CDR3 DNA reads as TGTGCCAGCAAAGAATTCTATGGCTACACCTTC. Encoded protein: CASKEFYGYTF.

This chain uses TRBV15 with TRBJ2-7; TRBD2 agrees at 7 bases. The V and J ends lost 1 base and 5 bases, in that order; junction bases with no gene match: 5. Germline CDR1 and CDR2: LNHNV and YYDKDF (reference sequence). This CDR3 contains 14 residues. The CDR3 nucleotides read TGTGCCACCAGCAGAGTTCGTCTAGCGGACGAGCAGTACTTC. It yields the protein CATSRVRLADEQYF.

V is TRBV9 and J is TRBJ2-1, with 8 bases aligning to TRBD2. Germline V gene lookup returns CDR1 SGDLS and CDR2 YYNGEE. V lost 6 bases, J lost 8 bases, and 7 bases stayed unmatched. The CDR3 runs to 13 residues. The CDR3 nucleotides are TGTGCCAGCACAGCGGGAGATACATATGAGCAGTTCTTC. This translates into CASTAGDTYEQFF.

The CDR3 DNA reads TGTGCCAGCAGCGTAGATTGGCGCAGTGGAACTGAAGCTTTCTTT. Translation: CASSVDWRSGTEAFF. The rearrangement joins TRBV9 to TRBJ1-1, with D unclear. V shed 0 bases and J shed 5 bases, with 14 bases lying between them. The CDR3 covers 15 residues. Germline CDR1 is SGDLS and CDR2 is YYNGEE.

The chain carries TRBV5-4 and TRBJ1-4; D not resolved. This CDR3 comprises 12 residues. V shed 4 bases and J shed 7 bases, with 8 bases lying between them. Per the germline V gene, CDR1 is SGHNT and CDR2 is YYREEE (reference sequence). The CDR3 DNA reads TGTGCCAGCAGCCGAGGCAGTGAAAAACTGTTTTTT. Its protein product is CASSRGSEKLFF.

The chain recombines TRBV7-3 with TRBJ2-3; TRBD2 agrees at 9 bases. CDR1 and CDR2 (germline): SGHTA, FQGTGA. CDR3 size: 16 residues. After removal of 2 bases from V and 2 bases from J, the junction contained 5 bases not matched to a gene. CDR3 sequence: CASSLVPSGNTDTQYF. CDR3 nucleotides: TGTGCCAGCAGCTTAGTACCTAGCGGGAACACAGATACGCAGTATTTT.

This clone has a single count. The rearrangement links TRBV29-1 to TRBJ2-5; the D gene could be TRBD1 or TRBD2 (5 bases each). The J call may not be correct, given that the DNA end is closer to TRBJ2-7. The CDR3 contains 14 residues. Germline V gene sequence: CDR1 SQVTM, CDR2 ANQGSEA. CDR3 bases: TGCAGCGTGGGGACCCACCCCTCTTTCTACGAGCAGTACTTC. Translating gives CSVGTHPSFYEQYF.

The chain combines TRBV28 with TRBJ2-7, with D unclear. Germline loops: CDR1 MDHEN, CDR2 SYDVKM. V was clipped by 7 bases and J by 0 bases, with 19 bases between them. The CDR3 covers 16 residues. CDR3 in DNA: TGTGCCAGCAATTCCCTGGATTCCTCACCCTCCTACGAGCAGTACTTC. Translating it yields CASNSLDSSPSYEQYF.